Below, 16 T cell receptor beta chains from the same sample are listed, as sequenced in a study of blood T cells in healthy people across ages. The second PCR ran roughly 7 to 12 cycles with a sample-barcoded 5' primer and J-beta primers. TCRdb redid the calling of the 5' RACE reads with MiXCR, one entry per CDR3 protein. Of 1.5 million to 2 million distinct CDR3 sequences listed, 49% are singletons. The sample consisted of blood. The receptors come from a woman between 40 and 50 years old in good health.

The CDR3 here is CASSAGGGPPNTEAFF. The CDR3 DNA is TGCGCCAGCAGCGCTGGTGGGGGACCCCCAAACACTGAAGCTTTCTTT. The V call is TRBV5-1, the J call TRBJ1-1; D possibly corresponds to TRBD1 (5 bases). V was cut by 4 bases and J by 2 bases, with 18 bases left in between. This CDR3 spans 16 amino acids. Germline V lookup: CDR1 SGHRS, CDR2 YFSETQ.

This sequence joins TRBV3-1 and TRBJ2-5; D might be TRBD1 or TRBD2, each matching 5 bases. The CDR3 length is 15 residues. Trimming pared 5 bases from V and 1 base from J, leaving 14 bases between. Germline V gene sequence: CDR1 LGHDT, CDR2 YNNKEL (reference sequence). The CDR3 bases are TGTGCCAGCAGCGCCCGGGACGGCCCCCAAGAGACCCAGTACTTC. As protein: CASSARDGPQETQYF.

The table lists this clonotype with a few counts. One junction end does not reproduce the germline sequence, and a read error may be involved. The chain couples TRBV5-1 to TRBJ1-2; D ambiguous. This CDR3 is 12 amino acids long. Per the germline V gene, CDR1 is SGHRS and CDR2 is YFSETQ. The CDR3 loop reads CASSGGNHGYTF. The CDR3 DNA sequence: TGTGCCAGCAGTGGTGGGAACCATGGCTACACCTTC.

V gene TRBV4-3 combines with J gene TRBJ2-7; 8 nucleotides agree with TRBD2. There are 17 residues in the CDR3. V lost 0 bases to trimming and J lost 7 bases; unmatched junction nucleotides: 14. Germline V gene sequence: CDR1 LGHNA, CDR2 YSLEER. The CDR3 DNA sequence: TGCGCCAGCAGCCAAGAGTTCGCAGCGGGAGCCTACAATGAGCAGTACTTC. It encodes CASSQEFAAGAYNEQYF.

A few counts support this clonotype. The chain couples TRBV27 to TRBJ2-7; the D gene is possibly TRBD2 (6 bases). In germline, CDR1 is MNHEY, CDR2 SMNVEV (reference sequence). V was clipped by 0 bases and J by 3 bases, with 12 bases between them. This CDR3 spans 15 amino acids. The CDR3 loop is CASSLSEEGFYEQYF. The CDR3 coding sequence is TGTGCCAGCAGTTTATCTGAGGAGGGGTTCTACGAGCAGTACTTC.

The gene calls are TRBV7-8 and TRBJ2-3; 8 positions match TRBD2. The germline CDR1 and CDR2 sequences are SGHVS and FQNEAQ. The J segment lost 7 bases and the V segment lost 5 bases, leaving 8 bases of the junction unmatched. This CDR3 contains 14 residues. The CDR3 nucleotides are TGTGCCAGCAGCAGAGCGGGGGATTTGAATACGCAGTATTTT. It is translated as CASSRAGDLNTQYF. The full variable domain, rest sourced from reference TRBV7-8 and TRBJ2-3, is GAGVSQSPRYKVAKRGQDVALRCDPISGHVSLFWYQQALGQGPEFLTYFQNEAQLDKSGLPSDRFFAERPEGSVSTLKIQRTQQEDSAVYLCASSRAGDLNTQYFGPGTRLTVL.

The gene calls are TRBV4-2 and TRBJ2-5; 7 bases fit TRBD2. The CDR3 consists of 15 residues. V shed 0 bases and J 5 bases; nucleotides not matched to a gene: 6. Germline CDR1 reads LGHNA; CDR2 reads YNFKEQ. The DNA for the CDR3 is TGTGCCAGCAGCCAAGATGGGAGGGGCCGGGAGACCCAGTACTTC. Its protein product is CASSQDGRGRETQYF.

This clonotype came up a few times. The chain has TRBV5-6 and TRBJ2-7; D unresolved. Germline V gene sequence: CDR1 SGHDT, CDR2 YYEEEE. Trimming cost V 4 bases and J 2 bases, with 16 bases left between them. The CDR3 length is 15 residues. CDR3 coding DNA: TGTGCCAGCAGCCCCCCCGGCGGCAGAACCTACGAGCAGTACTTC. Translation gives CASSPPGGRTYEQYF.

The genes are TRBV20-1 and TRBJ2-3; TRBD2 agrees at 8 bases. Germline-derived CDR1 and CDR2 are DFQATT and SNEGSKA (reference sequence). This CDR3 spans 14 amino acids. V was clipped by 7 bases and J by 2 bases; unmatched bases: 8. The CDR3 DNA sequence: TGCAGTGTCCAGCGGGGGCCCACCACAGATACGCAGTATTTT. Translating gives CSVQRGPTTDTQYF.

The chain employs TRBV9 and TRBJ1-2; 9 bases fit TRBD1. From germline, CDR1 is SGDLS and CDR2 YYNGEE. V shed 3 bases and J 5 bases; nucleotides not matched to a gene: 8. This CDR3 is built from 15 residues. CDR3 sequence: CASSAQDRGGYGYTF. In nucleotides, the CDR3 is TGTGCCAGCAGCGCTCAGGACAGGGGCGGATATGGCTACACCTTC.

The chain joins TRBV27 to TRBJ2-3; 8 nucleotides line up with TRBD2. The germline CDR1 and CDR2 sequences are MNHEY and SMNVEV (reference sequence). Trimming cost V 2 bases and J 6 bases; bases outside gene matches: 7. The CDR3 sequence is 15 residues long. DNA of the CDR3: TGTGCCAGCAGTTTACCGGGACTAGGGGCGGATACGCAGTATTTT. Its translation is CASSLPGLGADTQYF.

The J gene is TRBJ2-7, the V gene TRBV6-6, with 8 bases that match TRBD1. CDR1 and CDR2 from the germline V gene are MNHNY and SVGAGI (reference sequence). The CDR3 extends over 12 amino acids. With V trimmed by 5 bases and J by 12 bases, 9 bases remained unmatched. CDR3 DNA sequence: TGTGCCAGCAGTGATTTGACAGGGGAAGCGTACTTC. Translating gives CASSDLTGEAYF.

The V call is TRBV6-2 or TRBV6-3, the J call TRBJ2-1; the D is unclear. Per the germline V gene, CDR1 is MNHEY and CDR2 is SVGEGT. V gave up 6 bases and J gave up 5 bases, with 17 bases separating them. The CDR3 covers 15 residues. The CDR3 spells CASRPLGSGNNEQFF. The CDR3 bases are TGTGCCAGCAGGCCGCTCGGTTCGGGCAACAATGAGCAGTTCTTC.

The chain is built from TRBV6-1 and TRBJ1-2, with D uncertain. The CDR3 spans 13 residues. Germline CDR1 and CDR2: MNHNS and SASEGT. With 1 base removed from V and 4 bases from J, the gap between germline ends came to 7 bases. CDR3 in DNA: TGTGCCAGCAGTGAAGAGGGAAGCTATGGCTACACCTTC. It yields the protein CASSEEGSYGYTF.

This rearrangement joins TRBV3-1 to TRBJ2-7, with D hard to call. Germline CDR1 and CDR2: LGHDT and YNNKEL (reference sequence). The length of the CDR3 is 13 residues. Trimming removed 1 base from V and 4 bases from J, with 8 bases in between. CDR3 loop: CASSQVPRYEQYF. The CDR3 DNA sequence: TGTGCCAGCAGCCAAGTCCCAAGGTACGAGCAGTACTTC.

The chain is built from TRBV29-1 and TRBJ2-5; D perhaps matches TRBD1 (6 bases). The CDR3 has 18 amino acids. The V end lost 6 bases, the J end lost 4 bases, and 30 bases lay between the germline ends. CDR1 is SQVTM, CDR2 ANQGSEA, per germline. The CDR3 protein is CSVLREMKPGENAETQYF. CDR3 DNA: TGCAGCGTCCTGCGCGAGATGAAACCAGGGGAAAACGCAGAGACCCAGTACTTC.